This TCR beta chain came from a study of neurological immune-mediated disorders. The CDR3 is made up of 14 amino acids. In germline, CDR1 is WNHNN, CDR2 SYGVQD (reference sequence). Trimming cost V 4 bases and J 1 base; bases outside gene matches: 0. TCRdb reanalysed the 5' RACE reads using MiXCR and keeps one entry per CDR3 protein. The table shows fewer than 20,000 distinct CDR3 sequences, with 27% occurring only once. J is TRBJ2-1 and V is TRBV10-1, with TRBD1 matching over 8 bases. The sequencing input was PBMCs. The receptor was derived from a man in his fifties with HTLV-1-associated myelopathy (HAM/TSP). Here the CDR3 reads CASSGQGSYNEQFF. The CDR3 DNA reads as TGCGCCAGCAGTGGACAGGGGTCCTACAATGAGCAGTTCTTC.